This T cell receptor beta chain was found in a study of CD8+CD57+ T cells in acquired aplastic anemia. Genomic DNA, the template, was used for profiling of the TCR beta VDJ and CDR3. TCRdb re-derived calls from the reads in MiXCR, one entry per CDR3 protein. The table records about 470,000 distinct CDR3 sequences, less than 35% of them present only once. Notes on this clonotype: This may stem from a read error, because a much larger clone lies one nucleotide away.

Patients selected for sequencing had displayed CD8+CD57+ cell expansion by flow cytometry. This CDR3 is built from 13 residues. Germline lookup yields CDR1 MGHDK and CDR2 SYGVNS. Sequenced input: sorted CD4+, CD8+, or CD8+CD57+ T cells (not recorded which) from PBMCs. The receptor's source is a human donor with aplastic anemia. This rearrangement joins TRBV25-1 to TRBJ2-7; possible D gene TRBD1, 6 bases. The CDR3 DNA sequence: TGTGCCAGCAGTCCTTTGGACAGATACGGGCAGTACTTC. Its translation is CASSPLDRYGQYF.